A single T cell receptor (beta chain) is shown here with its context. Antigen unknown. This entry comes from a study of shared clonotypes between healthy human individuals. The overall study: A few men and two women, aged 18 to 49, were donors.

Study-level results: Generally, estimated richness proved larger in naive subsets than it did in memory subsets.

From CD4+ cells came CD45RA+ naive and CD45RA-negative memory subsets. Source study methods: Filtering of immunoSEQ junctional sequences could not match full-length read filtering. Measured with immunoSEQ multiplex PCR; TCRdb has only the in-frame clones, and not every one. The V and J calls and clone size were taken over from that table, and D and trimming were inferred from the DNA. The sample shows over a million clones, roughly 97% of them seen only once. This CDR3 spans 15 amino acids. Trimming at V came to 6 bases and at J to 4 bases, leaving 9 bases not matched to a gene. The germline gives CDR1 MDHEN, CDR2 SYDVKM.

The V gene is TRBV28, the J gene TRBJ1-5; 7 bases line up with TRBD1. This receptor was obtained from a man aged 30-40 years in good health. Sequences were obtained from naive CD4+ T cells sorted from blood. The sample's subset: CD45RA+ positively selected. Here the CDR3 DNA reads TGTGCCAGCAGCTCCGGGACAGCCATGAATCAGCCCCAGCATTTT. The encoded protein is CASSSGTAMNQPQHF.